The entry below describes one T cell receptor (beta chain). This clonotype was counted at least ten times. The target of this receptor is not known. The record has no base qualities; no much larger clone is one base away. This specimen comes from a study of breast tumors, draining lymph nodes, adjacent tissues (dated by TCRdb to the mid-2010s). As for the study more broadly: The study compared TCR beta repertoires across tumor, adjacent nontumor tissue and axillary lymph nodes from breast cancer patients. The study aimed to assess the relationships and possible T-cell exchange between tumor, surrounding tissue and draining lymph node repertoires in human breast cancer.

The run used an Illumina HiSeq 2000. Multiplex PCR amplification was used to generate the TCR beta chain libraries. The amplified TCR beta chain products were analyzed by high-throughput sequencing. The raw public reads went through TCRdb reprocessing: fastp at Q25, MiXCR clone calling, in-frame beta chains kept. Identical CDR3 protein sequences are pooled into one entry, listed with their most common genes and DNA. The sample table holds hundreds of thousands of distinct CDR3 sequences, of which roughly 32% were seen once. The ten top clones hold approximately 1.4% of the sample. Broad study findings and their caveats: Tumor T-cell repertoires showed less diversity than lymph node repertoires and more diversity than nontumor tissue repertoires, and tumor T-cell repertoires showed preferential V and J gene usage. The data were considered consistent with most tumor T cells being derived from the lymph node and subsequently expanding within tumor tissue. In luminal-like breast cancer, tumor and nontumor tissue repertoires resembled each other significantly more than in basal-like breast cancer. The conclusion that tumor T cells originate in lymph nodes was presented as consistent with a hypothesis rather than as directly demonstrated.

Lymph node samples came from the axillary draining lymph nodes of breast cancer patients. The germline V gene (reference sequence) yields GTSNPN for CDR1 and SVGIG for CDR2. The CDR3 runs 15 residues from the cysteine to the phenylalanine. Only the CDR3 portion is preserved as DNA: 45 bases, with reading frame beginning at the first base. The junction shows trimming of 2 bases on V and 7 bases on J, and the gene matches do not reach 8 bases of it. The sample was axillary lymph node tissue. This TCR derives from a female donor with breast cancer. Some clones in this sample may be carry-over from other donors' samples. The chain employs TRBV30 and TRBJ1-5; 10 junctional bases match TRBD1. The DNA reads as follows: TGTGCCTGGAGTACCGGGACAGGGGTGTCGCAGCCCCAGCATTTT. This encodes CAWSTGTGVSQPQHF. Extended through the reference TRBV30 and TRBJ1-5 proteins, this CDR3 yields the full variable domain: SQTIHQWPATLVQPVGSPLSLECTVEGTSNPNLYWYRQAAGRGLQLLFYSVGIGQISSEVPQNLSASRPQDRQFILSSKKLLLSDSGFYLCAWSTGTGVSQPQHFGDGTRLSIL.